These 21 T cell receptor beta chains came from one sample sequenced in a study of T cell responses to AZD1222 COVID-19 vaccine. The protocol was immunoSEQ multiplex PCR, while the TCRdb copy is restricted to in-frame clones and leaves out a portion. The sample contains tens of thousands of clones, approximately 90% of which appear only once. The sequencing here drew on peripheral blood, taken 28 days after the second AZD1222 dose. Receptors were obtained from an adult who received the AZD1222 COVID-19 vaccine.

V and J are TRBV10-3 and TRBJ2-2; TRBD2 agrees at 16 bases. The CDR3 contains 18 residues. After removal of 11 bases from V and 5 bases from J, the junction contained 14 bases not matched to a gene. CDR1 is ENHRY and CDR2 is SYGVKD in the germline V gene. CDR3 coding DNA: TGTGCCTCGCGACCGGGACTAGCGGGGGGGCTTGGGACCGGGGAGCTGTTTTTT. Translated: CASRPGLAGGLGTGELFF.

The chain carries TRBV4-1 and TRBJ1-2; D is unclear. V shed 7 bases and J shed 4 bases, with 22 bases lying between them. The CDR3 has 16 amino acids. CDR1 is MGHRA and CDR2 is YSYEKL in the germline V gene. Here the CDR3 reads CASNTPGGARTYGYTF. The CDR3 DNA is TGCGCCAGCAACACCCCGGGCGGCGCACGAACCTATGGCTACACCTTC.

J is TRBJ2-1 and V is TRBV27; D remains ambiguous. The CDR3 contains 12 residues. V was pared by 10 bases and J by 3 bases, with 10 bases between. CDR1 and CDR2 from the germline V gene are MNHEY and SMNVEV (reference sequence). The CDR3 nucleotides read TGTGCCACTAGGACGGGCTACAATGAGCAGTTCTTC. This codes for CATRTGYNEQFF.

The gene calls are TRBV7-6 and TRBJ2-7, with 11 bases that match TRBD1. CDR1 and CDR2 (germline): SGHVS, FNYEAQ. Trimming removed 4 bases from V and 2 bases from J; junction bases left unmatched: 7. This CDR3 comprises 16 residues. The CDR3 bases are TGTGCCAGCAGCTCGACCCCGGGACAGGGGGCCTACGAGCAGTACTTC. Residues: CASSSTPGQGAYEQYF.

This rearrangement joins TRBV5-1 to TRBJ2-7; D remains unclear. Germline assignment: CDR1 SGHRS and CDR2 YFSETQ. This CDR3 is 15 amino acids long. Deletions cut 4 bases from V and 1 base from J, with 15 bases between. In DNA, the CDR3 is TGCGCCAGCAGCCAAGTCTTGGTCAATTCCTACGAGCAGTACTTC. This codes for CASSQVLVNSYEQYF.

The rearrangement links TRBV6-2 or TRBV6-3 to TRBJ1-4, with TRBD1 matching 8 bases. In germline, CDR1 is MNHEY, CDR2 SVGEGT. V lost 6 bases and J lost 7; bases outside the gene matches: 10. The CDR3 loop spans 15 amino acids. The DNA of the CDR3 is TGTGCCAGCAGCCACCCCCGGACAGGGAGTGAAAAACTGTTTTTT. This codes for CASSHPRTGSEKLFF.

The chain joins TRBV4-2 to TRBJ1-4; TRBD1 matches at 11 bases. The germline V gene encodes CDR1 LGHNA and CDR2 YNFKEQ. The CDR3 contains 16 residues. V was pared by 4 bases and J by 0 bases, with 1 base of the junction left unmatched. CDR3 sequence: CASSPGQGATNEKLFF. In DNA, the CDR3 is TGTGCCAGCAGCCCGGGACAGGGGGCAACTAATGAAAAACTGTTTTTT.

The CDR3: CASSVRRENTEAFF. The CDR3 region has the DNA TGTGCCAGTAGTGTTCGCAGGGAGAACACTGAAGCTTTCTTT. This chain uses TRBV19 with TRBJ1-1, with a possible D match to TRBD1 (5 bases). Trimming left V 5 bases short and J 1 base short, with 11 bases between. Germline V gene lookup returns CDR1 LNHDA and CDR2 SQIVND (reference sequence). The CDR3 totals 14 residues.

This rearrangement joins TRBV7-2 to TRBJ1-4, with D perhaps matching TRBD1 (5 bases). The CDR3 runs 14 residues. Germline loops: CDR1 SGHTA, CDR2 FQGNSA. V dropped 4 bases and J dropped 8 bases, with 14 bases sitting between them. The CDR3 sequence: CASSSRRGGEKLFF. DNA for the CDR3: TGTGCCAGCAGCTCCCGTCGGGGCGGGGAAAAACTGTTTTTT.

The rearrangement joins TRBV2 to TRBJ2-5; no reliable D call. V gave up 3 bases and J gave up 4 bases, with 6 bases separating them. The CDR3 spans 12 residues. CDR1 is SNHLY, CDR2 FYNNEI, per germline. The chain's CDR3 is CASSEFLETQYF. In nucleotides, the CDR3 is TGTGCCAGCAGTGAGTTCCTAGAGACCCAGTACTTC.

The chain joins TRBV9 to TRBJ2-1; possibly TRBD1 or TRBD2 for D (5 bases each). The V end lost 3 bases, the J end lost 4 bases, and 14 bases lay between the germline ends. The V gene's germline CDR1 is SGDLS and CDR2 YYNGEE. The CDR3 length is 15 residues. The CDR3 loop reads CASSDPSGPYNEQFF. The CDR3 nucleotides read TGTGCCAGCAGCGACCCATCGGGGCCTTACAATGAGCAGTTCTTC.

The chain carries TRBV5-1 and TRBJ2-7; TRBD1 is a possible D gene (5 bases). The CDR3 runs 14 residues. Trimming pared 2 bases from V and 5 bases from J, leaving 14 bases between. CDR1 SGHRS and CDR2 YFSETQ come from the germline V gene. CDR3 sequence reads: CASSFRQGINEQYF. The CDR3 DNA follows: TGCGCCAGCAGCTTCCGGCAGGGTATCAACGAGCAGTACTTC.

The chain uses TRBV19 and TRBJ2-6; D is unresolved. Trimming shortened V by 3 bases and J by 0 bases, and 9 bases separated the two germline ends. The CDR3 is made up of 16 amino acids. CDR1 LNHDA and CDR2 SQIVND come from the germline V gene (reference sequence). The CDR3 loop reads CASSMMRSSGANVLTF. In nucleotides, the CDR3 is TGTGCCAGTAGTATGATGAGAAGCTCTGGGGCCAACGTCCTGACTTTC.

In regard to this clone: The junction departs from the called germline gene at one end, perhaps through a read error. The chain joins TRBV7-7 to TRBJ2-7; TRBD2 is a possible D gene (5 bases). This CDR3 has 13 residues. Germline V gene sequence: CDR1 SSHAT, CDR2 FNYEAQ (reference sequence). The CDR3 here is CASSLDRAGEQYF. The CDR3 DNA is TGTGCTAGCAGCTTAGATAGGGCGGGCGAGCAGTACTTC.

The genes are TRBV10-3 and TRBJ1-3; tentative D call: TRBD1 (5 bases). V was trimmed by 3 bases and J by 7 bases, leaving 13 bases between them. The CDR3 extends over 14 amino acids. Germline V gene sequence: CDR1 ENHRY, CDR2 SYGVKD. This CDR3 is CAISDKEGWNTIYF. Written as DNA, the CDR3 is TGTGCCATCAGTGATAAGGAGGGGTGGAACACCATATATTTT.

The CDR3 DNA reads as TGTGCCAGCAGCCAAGCCGGGACAGGGAATTCACCCCTCCACTTT. Encoded protein: CASSQAGTGNSPLHF. The chain joins TRBV3-1 (or the pseudogene TRBV3-2) to TRBJ1-6, with 9 nucleotides matching TRBD1. CDR1 and CDR2 from the germline V gene are LGHDT and YNNKEL (reference sequence). Trimming took 1 base from V and 7 from J; bases not matched to a gene: 2. There are 15 residues in the CDR3.

The chain carries TRBV6-5 and TRBJ1-1, with D perhaps TRBD1 (6 bases). Trimming left V 0 bases short and J 2 bases short, with 10 bases between. The CDR3 runs 15 residues. CDR1 and CDR2 from the germline V gene are MNHEY and SVGAGI. The CDR3 loop reads CASSYSMTGNTEAFF. The CDR3 bases are TGTGCCAGCAGTTACTCGATGACAGGAAACACTGAAGCTTTCTTT.

V usage is TRBV7-2 and J usage is TRBJ2-7; no clear D. The ends were cut back, 8 bases at V and 2 bases at J, with 10 bases in the middle. CDR3 length: 12 amino acids. Germline V CDR1 and CDR2: SGHTA, FQGNSA. The CDR3 protein is CASSHRPYEQYF. In DNA form, the CDR3 reads TGTGCCAGCTCCCACCGGCCCTACGAGCAGTACTTC.

The rearrangement joins TRBV7-2 to TRBJ2-2, with D possibly matching TRBD2 (6 bases). From germline, CDR1 is SGHTA and CDR2 FQGNSA. This CDR3 has 14 residues. The germline V and J ends were trimmed by 8 bases and 1 base, with 11 bases remaining between them. Written as DNA, the CDR3 is TGTGCCAGCCGGGGGACGGGGAACACCGGGGAGCTGTTTTTT. Amino acid sequence: CASRGTGNTGELFF.

This sequence joins TRBV18 and TRBJ2-7; 9 nucleotides match TRBD1. J lost 2 bases, V lost 6 bases, and 8 bases had no gene match. The CDR3 is made up of 15 amino acids. Germline assignment: CDR1 KGHSH and CDR2 LQKENI. The CDR3 loop reads CASSRPGTGTYEQYF. CDR3 DNA: TGTGCCAGCTCGCGTCCCGGGACAGGGACCTACGAGCAGTACTTC.

The chain carries TRBV6-5 and TRBJ1-4, with TRBD1 matching over 12 bases. The V and J ends lost 2 bases and 8 bases, in that order; junction bases with no gene match: 3. The CDR3 extends over 15 amino acids. The germline V gene has CDR1 MNHEY and CDR2 SVGAGI. CDR3 protein: CASSYSGTGGEKLFF. CDR3 DNA: TGTGCCAGCAGTTACAGTGGGACAGGGGGCGAAAAACTGTTTTTT.